This T cell receptor (beta chain) was sequenced for a study of T cells in Graves' hyperthyroidism and ophthalmopathy. Regarding the study as a whole: Ophthalmopathy stood apart from stable hyperthyroidism in a 13 V-J model. Blood also held most thyroid clonotypes expanded beyond 0.001.

Researchers barred patients who had uncontrolled infection, other autoimmune disease, pregnancy or lactation. Notes on this clonotype: Its specificity is not known.

RNA transcripts provided the source from which TCR beta CDR3 regions were amplified. HTBI primers were employed in a first-round RT-PCR of the TCR CDR3. TCRdb re-derived calls from the multiplex PCR reads in MiXCR, one entry per CDR3 protein. The repertoire holds 550,000 to 850,000 distinct CDR3 sequences, with 15% to 20% as singletons. In germline, CDR1 is KGHSH, CDR2 LQKENI. This CDR3 has 19 residues. V dropped 3 bases and J dropped 0 bases, with 20 bases sitting between them. The clonotype was recovered from a woman in her 50s with Graves' hyperthyroidism that later progressed to Graves' ophthalmopathy. The source material was blood. This chain joins TRBV18 and TRBJ2-2; D not certain. CDR3: CASSPRAPGPIANTGELFF. DNA of the CDR3: TGTGCCAGCTCACCCCGAGCCCCCGGCCCAATCGCGAACACCGGGGAGCTGTTTTTT.